This T cell receptor beta chain stems from a study of blood T cell repertoires in COVID-19. Whole-study context: There were acute and convalescent COVID-19 samples, and they came from the United States, Italy and Spain.

Authors' processing steps: Researchers report that nucleated cell counts were estimated from reference gene primer amplification. This table comes from immunoSEQ multiplex PCR, and its TCRdb copy is limited to in-frame clones, with some not included. Clone size and V and J calls were adopted from that table, with D and trimming inferred from the DNA. This sample yields about 130,000 clones, of which approximately 80% are seen a single time; approximately 3.9% belongs to the top ten. Germline lookup yields CDR1 SEHNR and CDR2 FQNEAQ (reference sequence). CDR3 length: 15 amino acids. V was clipped by 0 bases and J by 7 bases, with 13 bases between them.

The material sequenced was peripheral blood. The chain uses TRBV7-9 and TRBJ2-1; no reliable D call. This receptor was identified in a woman aged 50 to 65 with acute or convalescent COVID-19. The CDR3 region is CASSLAQVSLNEQFF. The CDR3 nucleotides read TGTGCCAGCAGCTTAGCGCAGGTCTCTTTGAATGAGCAGTTCTTC.